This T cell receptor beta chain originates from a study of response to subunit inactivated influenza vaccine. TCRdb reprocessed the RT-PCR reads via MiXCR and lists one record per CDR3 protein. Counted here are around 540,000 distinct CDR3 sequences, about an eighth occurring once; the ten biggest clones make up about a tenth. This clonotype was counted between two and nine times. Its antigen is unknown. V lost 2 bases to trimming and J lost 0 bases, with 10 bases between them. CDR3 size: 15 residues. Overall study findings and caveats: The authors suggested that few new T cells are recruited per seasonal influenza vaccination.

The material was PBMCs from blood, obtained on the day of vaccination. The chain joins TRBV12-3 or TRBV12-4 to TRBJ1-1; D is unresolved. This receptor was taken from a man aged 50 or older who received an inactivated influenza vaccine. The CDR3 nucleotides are TGTGCCAGCAGTTTAAGTGGGTTTATGAACACTGAAGCTTTCTTT. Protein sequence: CASSLSGFMNTEAFF.